The present T cell receptor (beta chain) was sequenced within a study of CD8+CD57+ T cells in acquired aplastic anemia (dated by TCRdb to the late 2010s). Study-level background: On average, sorted CD4+ and CD8+ cells yielded 3 to 4 ug of extracted DNA, with a range of 0.2 to 27.4 ug. An average of roughly 10 million reads for CD4+ cells and under 12 million reads for CD8+ cells was obtained from healthy donor samples.

The study deep-sequenced TCR repertoires of sorted CD4+ and CD8+ blood T cells from severe aplastic anemia patients and healthy subjects. Ficoll-Paque density gradient centrifugation was used to isolate peripheral blood mononuclear cells. Before DNA was extracted, CD4+ and CD8+ T cells were sorted using either FACS or magnetic beads. Regarding this clonotype: Its antigen has not been determined. No per-base quality is available; no much larger clone lies one base away.

Genomic DNA was used as template for profiling of TCR beta VDJ combinations and CDR3 sequences. An Illumina HiSeq 2000 was used for TCR repertoire sequencing. On the study's bioinformatics: TRBV/TRBJ rearrangement plots, CDR3 size and DJ length profiles, and Simpson's diversity index were used to evaluate the repertoires. The most abundant DNA sequence in the deep sequencing data was defined as the immunodominant clone. CDR3 amino acid sequences were checked for sharing across subjects and were also compared against the VDJdb database and published repertoires. The public sequencing data were trimmed at Q25 with fastp and processed into clonotypes with MiXCR by TCRdb, which kept only in-frame beta chains. Rows are combined by CDR3 protein, so each entry shows the most common genes and DNA. Here the V and J calls rest on TCRdb's processing, not on the authors' analysis. This sample lists some 220,000 distinct CDR3 sequences; roughly 35% were detected once. 0.95% to 1.3% of the sample is taken by the ten largest.

The CDR3, cysteine through phenylalanine, is 14 amino acids long. Kept here is only the CDR3 DNA, which spans 42 bases and is read in frame from base 1. The germline V gene (reference sequence) gives CDR1 as DFQATT and CDR2 as SNEGSKA. From V the trimming removes 5 bases and from J it removes 5 bases, while the gene matches leave 4 bases of the junction unaccounted for. The study at large found these results: Twenty-nine CD8+ CDR3 sequences were found to be shared between patients and controls, but these sequences appeared to be highly expressed in patients and within the immunodominant clones of the patients. Between patients and healthy controls, no significant difference in CD8+ Simpson's diversity was found (P=0.060).

Specimen: sorted CD4+, CD8+, or CD8+CD57+ T cells (not recorded which) from PBMCs. The TCR originated in a human donor in good health, serving as a control. The V and J genes are TRBV20-1 and TRBJ2-2; TRBD1 fits 11 bases in the junction. This receptor has the CDR3 CSAAGTGGTGELFF. The nucleotide sequence reads as follows: TGCAGTGCTGCCGGGACAGGGGGGACCGGGGAGCTGTTTTTT.